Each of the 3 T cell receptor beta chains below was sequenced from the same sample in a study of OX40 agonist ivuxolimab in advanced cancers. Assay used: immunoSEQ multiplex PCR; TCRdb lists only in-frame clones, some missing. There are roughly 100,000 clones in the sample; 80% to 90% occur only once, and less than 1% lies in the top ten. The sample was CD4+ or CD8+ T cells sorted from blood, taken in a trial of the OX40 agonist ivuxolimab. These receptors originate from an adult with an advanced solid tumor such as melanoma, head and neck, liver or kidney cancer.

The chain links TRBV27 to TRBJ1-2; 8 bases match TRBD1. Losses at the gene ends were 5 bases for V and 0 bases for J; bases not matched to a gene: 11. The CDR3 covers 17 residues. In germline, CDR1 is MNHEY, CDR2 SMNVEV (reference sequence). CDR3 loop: CASSQKSGQGSNYGYTF. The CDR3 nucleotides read TGTGCCAGCAGTCAAAAGTCCGGACAGGGTTCTAACTATGGCTACACCTTC.

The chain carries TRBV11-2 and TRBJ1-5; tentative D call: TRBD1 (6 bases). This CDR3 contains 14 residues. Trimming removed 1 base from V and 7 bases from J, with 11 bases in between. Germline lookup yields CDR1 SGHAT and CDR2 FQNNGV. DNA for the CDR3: TGTGCCAGCAGCTTAGGCACAGGGCCCCAGCCCCAGCATTTT. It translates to CASSLGTGPQPQHF.

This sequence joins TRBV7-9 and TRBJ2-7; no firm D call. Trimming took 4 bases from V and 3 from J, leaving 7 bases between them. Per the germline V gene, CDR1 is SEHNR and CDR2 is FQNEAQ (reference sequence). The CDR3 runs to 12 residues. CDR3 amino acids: CASSSQYYEQYF. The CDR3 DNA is TGTGCCAGCAGCTCCCAGTACTACGAGCAGTACTTC.